The subject of this entry is one T cell receptor (beta chain). The table lists this clonotype with a few counts. Its target antigen remains unknown. No clone much larger than this one lies a single base away; base qualities are absent. The sample belongs to a study of T cells in Graves' hyperthyroidism and ophthalmopathy (dated 2019 in TCRdb). About the full investigation: Peripheral blood was sampled at the time of initial diagnosis, prior to any treatment. To identify TCR V-J signatures that set the groups apart, the researchers used a discovery cohort of about a hundred patients, made up of under 45 with Graves' ophthalmopathy and some 55 with stable Graves' hyperthyroidism. Prospective prediction of ophthalmopathy was tested in an independent validation cohort consisting of 18 to 20 hyperthyroidism patients and around 17 patients who later progressed to ophthalmopathy. The roughly 100 discovery patients were randomly divided into training and test sets at a 7:3 ratio. In about 6 Graves' hyperthyroidism patients, the study also compared T-cell repertoires from thyroid tissue with T-cell repertoires from blood. Once sampling was done, hyperthyroidism patients were given methimazole at a starting dose of 30 mg daily, whereas ophthalmopathy patients were given high-dose intravenous methylprednisolone. The paper reports TCR Vbeta CDR3 sequencing of approximately 140 peripheral blood samples: around 45 ophthalmopathy, fewer than 80 hyperthyroidism and 17 progressor patients.

The CDR3 holds 15 amino acids from the cysteine to the phenylalanine. The read is trimmed to its CDR3 DNA, 45 bases read in frame from base 1. V drops 4 bases and J drops 1 base, leaving 13 bases in between. Based on the germline V gene, the CDR1 and CDR2 sequences are ENHRY and SYGVKD. Amplification of TCR beta CDR3 regions was carried out from RNA transcripts. The first round of RT-PCR for the TCR CDR3 was performed with the HTBI primer set and the Qiagen OneStep RT-PCR kit. The libraries were constructed in a second round of multiplex PCR and then size-selected and purified. Sequencing of the libraries was done on an Illumina HiSeq2000 using paired-end 100 bp reads. Per the source publication's procedure: Raw data were processed with SOAPnuke, discarding reads with adapters, uncalled bases, mean Phred below 15, or no exact constant-primer or identifier match. COPE v1.2.5 was used to merge the high-quality paired reads, and each unique nucleotide sequence was defined as a clonotype. MiTCR v1.1 was used to align the clonotypes against IMGT TRBV, TRBD and TRBJ reference segments. Analysis was restricted to V-J combinations with a frequency above 0.0001, which covered about 99% of repertoires. A TCS score was defined as the ratio between F50 (clonal expansion) and ExV (chaos), using BLOSUM62-based TCRdist between CDR3 peptides within each V-J. Welch's t-statistics and random forest reduced 514 V-J features to roughly 13, which were used in a naive Bayes classifier (R e1071). Starting from the raw public reads, TCRdb applied fastp trimming at Q25, assembled clones with MiXCR and retained in-frame beta chains. Each entry merges the rows of one CDR3 protein and shows their most common DNA and genes. The V and J calls shown here were made by TCRdb, not taken from the authors' results. This sample holds approximately 600,000 distinct CDR3 sequences; more than 20% were observed only once. The ten largest clonotypes hold roughly a third of the sample.

Paper-wide results and their limitations: Sample size was not statistically predetermined, and blinding of investigators to group allocation was not performed. Blood samples also contained most of the expanded thyroid clonotypes (frequency above 0.001), which suggests that blood repertoires may reflect thyroid immune responses. In validation, the model predicted progression to ophthalmopathy a median of 6.5 months before onset, with 65% to 71% sensitivity and about 72% specificity. A 13 V-J signature model separated ophthalmopathy from stable hyperthyroidism, with over 85% sensitivity and roughly 84% specificity in cross-validation and 80%/75% in testing.

Moderately to severely active disease, a Clinical Activity Score of at least 3, a NOSPECS grade of at least 4, and a duration under 3 months were present in ophthalmopathy patients. Exclusion was applied to patients with uncontrolled infections, other autoimmune diseases, pregnancy or lactation. Diagnoses were established on the basis of clinical symptoms, serum thyroxine and TRAb, thyroid ultrasound, and orbital computed tomography. PBMCs were separated from roughly 10 ml of fresh peripheral blood using Ficoll-Paque density gradient centrifugation. Trizol reagent was used to extract total RNA, and RNA quality was then checked on an Agilent 2100 Bioanalyzer.

Sequenced: blood. The rearrangement combines TRBV10-3 with TRBJ1-1; no D segment can be confidently identified. The clonotype was recovered from a man between 25 and 39 years old with Graves' ophthalmopathy. The CDR3 protein is CAISGGIYPNTEAFF. The base sequence is TGTGCCATCAGTGGAGGGATTTACCCGAACACTGAAGCTTTCTTT.